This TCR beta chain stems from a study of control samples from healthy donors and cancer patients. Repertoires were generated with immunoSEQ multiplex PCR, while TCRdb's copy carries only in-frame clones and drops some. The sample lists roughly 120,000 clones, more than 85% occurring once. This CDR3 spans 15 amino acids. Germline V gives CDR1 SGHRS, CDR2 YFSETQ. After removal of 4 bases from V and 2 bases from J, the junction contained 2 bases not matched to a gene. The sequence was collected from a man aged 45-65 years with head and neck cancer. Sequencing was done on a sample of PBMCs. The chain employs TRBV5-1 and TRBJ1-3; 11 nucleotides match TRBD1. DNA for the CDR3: TGCGCCAGCAGCCCGGGACAGGGGGCTGGAAACACCATATATTTT. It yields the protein CASSPGQGAGNTIYF.